The next 8 T cell receptor beta chains were all read from a single sample in a study of Ad26.COV2.S vaccination and SARS-CoV-2 variants. Treatment in this sample: around 19 received Ad26.COV2.S at low or high dose, single or two shots; 5 received placebo; per-sample allocation not given. Sampling occurred on day 63 after the first vaccine or placebo injection. The table came from immunoSEQ multiplex PCR; TCRdb's copy has only in-frame clones and leaves some out. The sample lists some 320,000 clones, more than 70% occurring once. The material sequenced was peripheral blood, taken in a trial of Ad26.COV2.S vaccine versus placebo. The receptors derive from a person aged 18-60 years who received the Ad26.COV2.S COVID-19 vaccine or a placebo.

This clone turned up a few times. The rearrangement joins TRBV6-1 to TRBJ1-5; D gene unclear. The CDR3 is 16 amino acids. Germline CDR1 and CDR2: MNHNS and SASEGT. V shed 1 base and J shed 7 bases, with 17 bases lying between them. The CDR3 bases are TGTGCCAGCAGTGAAGGCGCCGCGAGGGCTTGGCAGCCCCAGCATTTT. Residues: CASSEGAARAWQPQHF.

The chain recombines TRBV10-2 with TRBJ1-6, with TRBD1 identical over 7 bases. Trimming took 11 bases from V and 8 from J; bases not matched to a gene: 9. Germline-derived CDR1 and CDR2 are WSHSY and SAAADI. CDR3 length: 13 residues. CDR3 sequence (DNA): TGCGCCGAACGGACAGGTGGTGATTCACCCCTCCACTTT. Translating it yields CAERTGGDSPLHF.

The V gene is TRBV5-1, the J gene TRBJ1-2, with TRBD1 as a possible D gene (5 bases). Germline V gene data show CDR1 as SGHRS and CDR2 as YFSETQ. Trimming took off 0 bases at V and 5 bases at J, with 14 bases between the two ends. The CDR3 spans 15 residues. The CDR3 nucleotides read TGCGCCAGCAGCTTGGCCTCTTTACAGGCGTATGGCTACACCTTC. Translated: CASSLASLQAYGYTF.

V and J are TRBV24-1 and TRBJ2-1; unclear D gene. In germline, CDR1 is KGHDR, CDR2 SFDVKD. This CDR3 is built from 11 residues. V lost 10 bases and J 5 bases, leaving 8 bases between the germline ends. For the CDR3, the DNA is TGTGCCACAGGGTTCCACAATGAGCAGTTCTTC. Amino acids: CATGFHNEQFF.

The chain carries TRBV5-6 and TRBJ2-2; D gene ambiguous. Germline CDR1 SGHDT, CDR2 YYEEEE. Trimming stripped 8 bases from V and 1 base from J, with 12 bases between. The CDR3 is 14 residues long. In nucleotides, the CDR3 is TGTGCCAGTAAACTCGACTGGAACACCGGGGAGCTGTTTTTT. This translates into CASKLDWNTGELFF.

With respect to this clone: The same CDR3 is also encoded by other DNA sequences in this sample. This chain connects TRBV29-1 to TRBJ1-1, with TRBD1 identical over 7 bases. This CDR3 has 13 residues. Germline V CDR1 and CDR2: SQVTM, ANQGSEA. The ends lost 6 bases at V and 2 bases at J; junction bases unmatched: 6. The CDR3 reads CSVVRDRNTEAFF. In DNA, the CDR3 is TGCAGCGTCGTTAGGGACAGAAACACTGAAGCTTTCTTT.

This clone was seen only a few times. The chain combines TRBV7-9 with TRBJ1-2; D remains ambiguous. The length of the CDR3 is 17 residues. The ends were cut back, 0 bases at V and 4 bases at J, with 18 bases in the middle. Germline CDR1 reads SEHNR; CDR2 reads FQNEAQ (reference sequence). CDR3 in DNA: TGTGCCAGCAGCTTAGCAAGGCAGACCACTCTCGTCTATGGCTACACCTTC. Residues: CASSLARQTTLVYGYTF. The entire variable domain, with the rest obtained from reference TRBV7-9 and TRBJ1-2, is as follows: DTGVSQNPRHKITKRGQNVTFRCDPISEHNRLYWYRQTLGQGPEFLTYFQNEAQLEKSRLLSDRFSAERPKGSFSTLEIQRTEQGDSAMYLCASSLARQTTLVYGYTFGSGTRLTVV.

CDR3 DNA sequence: TGTGCCAGCAGCCCCCGGGGGGTAGGTCCAGTAGCTTTCTTT. Translation gives CASSPRGVGPVAFF. The genes are TRBV6-5 and TRBJ1-1; weak D call: TRBD1 (5 bases). Germline values: CDR1 MNHEY, CDR2 SVGAGI. Trimming pared 6 bases from V and 10 bases from J, leaving 21 bases between. The CDR3 has 14 residues.